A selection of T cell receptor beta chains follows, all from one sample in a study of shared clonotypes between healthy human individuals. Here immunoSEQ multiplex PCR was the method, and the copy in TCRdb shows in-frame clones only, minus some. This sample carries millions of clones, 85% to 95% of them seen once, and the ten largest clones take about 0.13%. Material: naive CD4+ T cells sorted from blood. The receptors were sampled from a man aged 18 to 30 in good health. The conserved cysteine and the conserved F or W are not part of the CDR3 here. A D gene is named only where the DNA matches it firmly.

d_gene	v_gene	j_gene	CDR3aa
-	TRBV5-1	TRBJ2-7	ASSLATNEQY
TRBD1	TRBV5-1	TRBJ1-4	ASSLALTGKLF
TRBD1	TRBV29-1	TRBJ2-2	SVLGDRSSTGELF
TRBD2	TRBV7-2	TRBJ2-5	ASSLRTSGGVGETQY
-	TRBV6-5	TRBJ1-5	ASSRDGFNQPQH
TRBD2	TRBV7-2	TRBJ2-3	ASSLGLAASTDTQY
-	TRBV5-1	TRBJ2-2	ASSLQSGAGELF
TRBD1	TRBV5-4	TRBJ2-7	ASTRTGTGNSYEQY
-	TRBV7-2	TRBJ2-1	ASSYRDSSYNEQF
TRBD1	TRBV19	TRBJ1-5	ASSTLGQGTGNQPQH
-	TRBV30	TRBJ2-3	AWRPALTDTQY
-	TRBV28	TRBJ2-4	ASSLWGALAKNIQY
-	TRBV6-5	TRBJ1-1	ASSYSVQVRTEAF
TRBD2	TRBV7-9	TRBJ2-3	ASSFKMTSTTDTQY
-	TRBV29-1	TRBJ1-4	SVSGQQYATNEKLF
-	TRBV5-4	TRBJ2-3	ASSLVGRGGLNTDTQY
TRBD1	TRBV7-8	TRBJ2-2	ASSPRDSPNTGELF
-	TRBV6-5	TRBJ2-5	ASSYSQLGKETQY
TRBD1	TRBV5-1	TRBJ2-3	ASSDPQGADTQY